The source of this T cell receptor (beta chain) is a study of blood T cell repertoires in COVID-19. About the research overall: Material from acute and convalescent COVID-19 was sourced from the United States, Italy and Spain. The cDNA or gDNA used as material had been derived from T cells, B-cell-depleted T cells, or PBMCs.

Original analysis: Amplification from reference gene primers served as the basis for estimated nucleated cell counts. Clones were sequenced by immunoSEQ multiplex PCR, and TCRdb holds only the in-frame ones, with some missing. The V and J calls and clone size come from that table; D and trimming were worked out from the DNA. Of some 200,000 clones in the sample, 70% to 90% were seen once. This receptor was taken from a man aged 60-69 years with active or convalescent COVID-19. The sequenced sample was peripheral blood.

The CDR3 reads CASSSRGPLNTEAFF. The DNA for the CDR3 is TGCGCCAGCAGCTCACGCGGGCCTTTGAACACTGAAGCTTTCTTT. V gene TRBV5-1 combines with J gene TRBJ1-1, with no clear D. This CDR3 has 15 residues. CDR1 SGHRS and CDR2 YFSETQ come from the germline V gene. Trimming removed 3 bases from V and 0 bases from J, with 12 bases in between.